The 30 T cell receptor beta chains in this list originate from one sample, sequenced in a study of T cells expressing NK-cell markers. TCRdb reprocessed the 5' RACE reads, keeping one entry per CDR3 protein, no DNA. The sample's table shows some 150,000 distinct CDR3 sequences. What was sequenced was blood T cells: a sorted CD56 or NKG2C T cell subset, CD4+ or CD8+ T cells, or bulk PBMC T cells (not recorded which). All receptors come from a man between 18 and 29 years old in good health.

The chain uses TRBV11-1 and TRBJ2-3; there is no DNA to check the TCRdb D call of TRBD2. CDR1 SGHAT and CDR2 FQDESV come from the germline V gene (reference sequence). The CDR3 totals 18 residues. The chain's CDR3 is CASSHPGLAGNRTDTQYF.

V gene TRBV7-2 combines with J gene TRBJ2-3; with no DNA, the TCRdb D assignment of TRBD1 cannot be verified. Germline V gives CDR1 SGHTA, CDR2 FQGNSA. The CDR3 extends over 15 amino acids. CDR3 sequence reads: CASSRRGHNTDTQYF.

The V gene is TRBV20-1, the J gene TRBJ2-1; the TCRdb call, TRBD2, lacks DNA for checking. Germline V gene sequence: CDR1 DFQATT, CDR2 SNEGSKA (reference sequence). This CDR3 spans 13 amino acids. Here the CDR3 reads CSARTGLINEQFF.

This rearrangement joins TRBV7-9 to TRBJ2-1; TCRdb reports TRBD2, a call that lacks DNA to check it against. Germline CDR1 SEHNR, CDR2 FQNEAQ (reference sequence). The length of the CDR3 is 14 residues. The CDR3 spells CACERELDLDEQFF.

The chain couples TRBV29-1 to TRBJ2-7; the D call from TCRdb, TRBD2, cannot be confirmed without DNA. The CDR3 covers 13 residues. Germline V CDR1 and CDR2: SQVTM, ANQGSEA. The CDR3 spells CSVVSPISYEQYF.

V usage is TRBV12-3 or TRBV12-4 and J usage is TRBJ2-5. The CDR3 is made up of 12 amino acids. The CDR3: CASSLRGGTQYF.

The V gene is TRBV5-6, the J gene TRBJ2-7; TCRdb's assignment of TRBD2 cannot be checked, as there is no DNA. This CDR3 contains 14 residues. Germline V lookup: CDR1 SGHDT, CDR2 YYEEEE. CDR3 residues: CASSLAGEAYEQYF.

This chain joins TRBV5-4 and TRBJ1-2; the TRBD1 assignment by TCRdb is unverifiable without DNA. The CDR3 runs 14 residues. Per the germline V gene, CDR1 is SGHNT and CDR2 is YYREEE (reference sequence). The CDR3 spells CASSQGQAIYGYTF.

The chain combines TRBV5-1 with TRBJ2-1; TCRdb reports TRBD2, a call that lacks DNA to check it against. The CDR3 runs to 17 residues. The V gene's germline CDR1 is SGHRS and CDR2 YFSETQ. CDR3 residues: CASSWTPSGEAYNEQFF. Using reference TRBV5-1 and TRBJ2-1 for the parts outside the CDR3, the full variable domain is KAGVTQTPRYLIKTRGQQVTLSCSPISGHRSVSWYQQTPGQGLQFLFEYFSETQRNKGNFPGRFSGRQFSNSRSEMNVSTLELGDSALYLCASSWTPSGEAYNEQFFGPGTRLTVL.

This rearrangement joins TRBV12-3 or TRBV12-4 to TRBJ2-1; TCRdb selects TRBD2, and the lack of DNA leaves this call unchecked. The CDR3 runs 14 residues. CDR3 region: CASSSISDHNEQFF.

V gene TRBV4-3 combines with J gene TRBJ2-5; TCRdb's assignment of TRBD1 cannot be checked, as there is no DNA. CDR1 is LGHNA, CDR2 YSLEER, per germline. This CDR3 has 15 amino acids. The CDR3 protein is CASSQEAGLGETQYF.

The chain uses TRBV30 and TRBJ1-2; no DNA is available, so the TRBD1 call from TCRdb remains unchecked. CDR1 is GTSNPN, CDR2 SVGIG, per germline (reference sequence). The CDR3 consists of 13 residues. CDR3: CAWSLQGHYGYTF.

The gene calls are TRBV27 and TRBJ2-1; as DNA is missing, the TRBD1 call by TCRdb cannot be tested. The germline gives CDR1 MNHEY, CDR2 SMNVEV (reference sequence). The CDR3 contains 15 residues. CDR3 region: CASSLEWGSANEQFF.

This chain uses TRBV23-1 with TRBJ2-7. TRBV23-1 is an ORF, and what it does is uncertain. The CDR3 spans 13 residues. CDR3: CASSQTGRYEQYF.

This sequence joins TRBV9 and TRBJ2-6; the TRBD1 assignment by TCRdb is unverifiable without DNA. From germline, CDR1 is SGDLS and CDR2 YYNGEE. This CDR3 contains 17 residues. The CDR3 loop is CASSVGGSASGANVLTF.

The gene calls are TRBV12-3 or TRBV12-4 and TRBJ1-1. CDR3 length: 13 amino acids. The CDR3 spells CASGSSANTEAFF.

The chain links TRBV12-3 or TRBV12-4 to TRBJ2-7; as DNA is missing, the TRBD1 call by TCRdb cannot be tested. This CDR3 is built from 13 residues. CDR3 protein: CASGTTLTYEQYF.

The gene calls are TRBV11-2 and TRBJ2-7; the D call from TCRdb, TRBD2, cannot be confirmed without DNA. The CDR3 sequence is 16 residues long. The germline V gene has CDR1 SGHAT and CDR2 FQNNGV. The CDR3 spells CASSSLSRDLNYEQYF. Based on the CDR3 plus reference TRBV11-2 and TRBJ2-7, the full variable domain is EAGVAQSPRYKIIEKRQSVAFWCNPISGHATLYWYQQILGQGPKLLIQFQNNGVVDDSQLPKDRFSAERLKGVDSTLKIQPAKLEDSAVYLCASSSLSRDLNYEQYFGPGTRLTVT.

The CDR3 spells CASSNRDSIYNEQFF. The V call is TRBV11-3, the J call TRBJ2-1; the D gene TCRdb calls, TRBD2, cannot be checked with no DNA. Germline assignment: CDR1 SGHNT and CDR2 YENEEA. This CDR3 has 15 residues. Full variable domain (outside the CDR3, taken from reference TRBV11-3 and TRBJ2-1): EAGVVQSPRYKIIEKKQPVAFWCNPISGHNTLYWYLQNLGQGPELLIRYENEEAVDDSQLPKDRFSAERLKGVDSTLKIQPAELGDSAVYLCASSNRDSIYNEQFFGPGTRLTVL.

The J gene is TRBJ2-1, the V gene TRBV9. From germline, CDR1 is SGDLS and CDR2 YYNGEE. This CDR3 region has 13 residues. CDR3: CASSVAWDNEQFF. Supplemented by reference TRBV9 and TRBJ2-1, the full variable domain reads DSGVTQTPKHLITATGQRVTLRCSPRSGDLSVYWYQQSLDQGLQFLIQYYNGEERAKGNILERFSAQQFPDLHSELNLSSLELGDSALYFCASSVAWDNEQFFGPGTRLTVL.

This chain joins TRBV12-3 or TRBV12-4 and TRBJ2-7; TCRdb picks TRBD1, but there is no DNA to check that call. The CDR3 loop spans 14 amino acids. The CDR3 here is CASSLQGAGSEQYF.

The rearrangement links TRBV7-2 to TRBJ2-1; TCRdb's assignment of TRBD1 cannot be checked, as there is no DNA. Germline V gene lookup returns CDR1 SGHTA and CDR2 FQGNSA. CDR3 size: 16 residues. CDR3 protein: CASSLSPRTGFNEQFF.

The J gene is TRBJ1-4, the V gene TRBV30; without DNA, the TCRdb call of TRBD1 cannot be checked. The CDR3 totals 13 residues. The germline V gene encodes CDR1 GTSNPN and CDR2 SVGIG (reference sequence). CDR3 protein: CAWDAVGAEKLFF.

CDR3 residues: CASSEGGSTEAFF. The chain uses TRBV9 and TRBJ1-1; there is no DNA to check the TCRdb D call of TRBD1. Germline values: CDR1 SGDLS, CDR2 YYNGEE. The CDR3 totals 13 residues.

The chain recombines TRBV4-1 with TRBJ2-1; TCRdb returns TRBD2, unconfirmable since there is no DNA. The CDR3 has 16 residues. The germline V gene encodes CDR1 MGHRA and CDR2 YSYEKL. This CDR3 reads CASTAGLAGVGNEQFF.

Here the CDR3 reads CASTSGQGIGTGELFF. The chain employs TRBV7-7 and TRBJ2-2; the D call of TRBD1 rests on TCRdb alone, since no DNA is present to check it. Germline V lookup: CDR1 SSHAT, CDR2 FNYEAQ (reference sequence). The CDR3 is 16 residues long.

The chain joins TRBV4-1 to TRBJ2-1. This CDR3 spans 12 amino acids. Germline lookup yields CDR1 MGHRA and CDR2 YSYEKL. The CDR3 sequence: CASSPSGNEQFF.

The chain links TRBV12-3 or TRBV12-4 to TRBJ2-6. CDR3 length: 12 residues. This chain's CDR3 is CASRNWANVLTF.

The rearrangement uses TRBV2 and TRBJ2-3; TCRdb's D gene call, TRBD1, goes unchecked for lack of DNA. Germline loops: CDR1 SNHLY, CDR2 FYNNEI. This CDR3 contains 14 residues. The CDR3 loop is CAIAGQRFTDTQYF.

The chain recombines TRBV6-1 with TRBJ2-2. CDR3 length: 16 residues. Looked up from germline, CDR1 is MNHNS and CDR2 is SASEGT. CDR3 loop: CASSEGWAGVAGELFF.